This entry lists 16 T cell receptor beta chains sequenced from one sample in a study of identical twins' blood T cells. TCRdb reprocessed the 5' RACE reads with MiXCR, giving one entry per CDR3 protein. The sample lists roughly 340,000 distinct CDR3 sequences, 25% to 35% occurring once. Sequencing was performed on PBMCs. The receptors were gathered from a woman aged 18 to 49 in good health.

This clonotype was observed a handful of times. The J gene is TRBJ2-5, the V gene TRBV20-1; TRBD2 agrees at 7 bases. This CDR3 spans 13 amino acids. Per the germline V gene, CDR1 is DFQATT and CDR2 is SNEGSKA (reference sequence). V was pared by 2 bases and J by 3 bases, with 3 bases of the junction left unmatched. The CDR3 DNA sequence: TGCAGTGCTAGAAATGGGGGGGAAGAGACCCAGTACTTC. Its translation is CSARNGGEETQYF.

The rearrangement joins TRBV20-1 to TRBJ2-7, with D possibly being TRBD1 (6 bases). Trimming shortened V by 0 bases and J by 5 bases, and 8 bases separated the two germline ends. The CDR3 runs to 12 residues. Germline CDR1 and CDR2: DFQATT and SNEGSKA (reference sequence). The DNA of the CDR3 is TGCAGTGCTAGAGACAGGGGTAACGAGCAGTACTTC. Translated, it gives CSARDRGNEQYF.

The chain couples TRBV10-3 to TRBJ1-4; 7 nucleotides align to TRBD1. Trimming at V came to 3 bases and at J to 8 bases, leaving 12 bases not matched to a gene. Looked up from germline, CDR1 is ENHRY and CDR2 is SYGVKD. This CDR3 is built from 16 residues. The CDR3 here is CAISDSRGGDREKLFF. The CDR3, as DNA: TGTGCCATCAGTGATTCCAGGGGGGGCGATCGAGAAAAACTGTTTTTT.

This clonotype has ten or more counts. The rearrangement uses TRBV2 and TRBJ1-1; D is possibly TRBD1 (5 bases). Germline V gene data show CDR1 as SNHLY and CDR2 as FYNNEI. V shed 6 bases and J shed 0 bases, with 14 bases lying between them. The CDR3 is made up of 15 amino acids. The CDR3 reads CASRDPGTVNTEAFF. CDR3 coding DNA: TGTGCCAGCAGGGATCCTGGGACGGTGAACACTGAAGCTTTCTTT.

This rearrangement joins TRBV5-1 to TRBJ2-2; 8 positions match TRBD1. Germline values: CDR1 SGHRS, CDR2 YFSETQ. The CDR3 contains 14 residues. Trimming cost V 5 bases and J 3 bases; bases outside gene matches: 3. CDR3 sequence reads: CASRPGGYTGELFF. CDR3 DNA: TGCGCCAGCAGGCCAGGGGGCTACACCGGGGAGCTGTTTTTT.

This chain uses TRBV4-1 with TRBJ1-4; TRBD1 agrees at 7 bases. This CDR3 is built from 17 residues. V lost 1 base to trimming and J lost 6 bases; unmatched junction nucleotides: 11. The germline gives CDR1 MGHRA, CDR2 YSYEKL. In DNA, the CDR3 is TGCGCCAGCAGCCAAGCTCTAAGTATCAGGGGGGATGAAAAACTGTTTTTT. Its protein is CASSQALSIRGDEKLFF.

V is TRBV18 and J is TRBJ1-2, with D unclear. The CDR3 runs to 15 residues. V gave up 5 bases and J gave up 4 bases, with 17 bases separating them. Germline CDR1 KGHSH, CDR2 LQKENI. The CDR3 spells CASSVNDPSFYGYTF. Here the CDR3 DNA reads TGTGCCAGCTCAGTCAATGATCCCTCCTTCTATGGCTACACCTTC.

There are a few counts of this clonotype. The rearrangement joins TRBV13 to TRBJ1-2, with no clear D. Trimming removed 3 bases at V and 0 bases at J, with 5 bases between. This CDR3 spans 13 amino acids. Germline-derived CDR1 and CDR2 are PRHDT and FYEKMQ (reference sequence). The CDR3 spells CASSFGPNYGYTF. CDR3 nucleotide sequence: TGTGCCAGCAGCTTTGGTCCTAACTATGGCTACACCTTC.

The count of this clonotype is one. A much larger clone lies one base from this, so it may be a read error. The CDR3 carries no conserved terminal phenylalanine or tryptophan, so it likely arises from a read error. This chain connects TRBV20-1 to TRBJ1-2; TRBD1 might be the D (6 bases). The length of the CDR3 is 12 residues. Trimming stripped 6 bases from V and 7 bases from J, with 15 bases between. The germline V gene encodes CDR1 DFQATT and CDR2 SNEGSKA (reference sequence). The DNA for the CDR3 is TGCAGTGCCCAACAACAGGGTCTTGGCTACACCCTC. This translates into CSAQQQGLGYTL.

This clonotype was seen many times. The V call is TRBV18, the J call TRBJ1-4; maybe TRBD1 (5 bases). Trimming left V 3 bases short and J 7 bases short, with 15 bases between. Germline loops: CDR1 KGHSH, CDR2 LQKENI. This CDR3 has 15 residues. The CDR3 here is CASSPRWDEGEKLFF. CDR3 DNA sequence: TGTGCCAGCTCACCTAGATGGGACGAGGGTGAAAAACTGTTTTTT. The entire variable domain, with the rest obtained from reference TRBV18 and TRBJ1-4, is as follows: NAGVMQNPRHLVRRRGQEARLRCSPMKGHSHVYWYRQLPEEGLKFMVYLQKENIIDESGMPKERFSAEFPKEGPSILRIQQVVRGDSAAYFCASSPRWDEGEKLFFGSGTQLSVL.

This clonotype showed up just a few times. CDR3 loop: CASSTGRGTEAFF. In nucleotides, the CDR3 is TGTGCCAGCAGCACGGGCCGCGGGACTGAAGCTTTCTTT. The V gene is TRBV13, the J gene TRBJ1-1; D uncertain. Trimming took off 5 bases at V and 5 bases at J, with 12 bases between the two ends. CDR1 and CDR2 (germline): PRHDT, FYEKMQ (reference sequence). The CDR3 is made up of 13 amino acids.

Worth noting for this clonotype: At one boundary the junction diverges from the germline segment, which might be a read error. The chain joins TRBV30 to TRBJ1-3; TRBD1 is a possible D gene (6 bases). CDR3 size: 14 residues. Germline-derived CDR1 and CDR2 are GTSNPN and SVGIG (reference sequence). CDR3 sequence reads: CASDRGHSVNTIYF. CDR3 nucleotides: TGTGCCTCCGATCGGGGGCACTCTGTAAACACCATATATTTT.

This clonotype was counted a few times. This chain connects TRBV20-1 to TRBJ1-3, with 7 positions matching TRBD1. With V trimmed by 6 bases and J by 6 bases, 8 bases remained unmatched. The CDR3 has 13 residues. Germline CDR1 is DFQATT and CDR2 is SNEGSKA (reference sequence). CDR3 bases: TGCAGTGCCAGGAAACAGGGGCCAAACACCATATATTTT. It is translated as CSARKQGPNTIYF.

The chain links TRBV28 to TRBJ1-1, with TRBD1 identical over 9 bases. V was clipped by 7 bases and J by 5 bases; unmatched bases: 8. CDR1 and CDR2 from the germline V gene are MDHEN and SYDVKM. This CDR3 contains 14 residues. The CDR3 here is CASTTGTGRTEAFF. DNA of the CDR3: TGTGCCAGCACCACCGGGACAGGGCGGACTGAAGCTTTCTTT.

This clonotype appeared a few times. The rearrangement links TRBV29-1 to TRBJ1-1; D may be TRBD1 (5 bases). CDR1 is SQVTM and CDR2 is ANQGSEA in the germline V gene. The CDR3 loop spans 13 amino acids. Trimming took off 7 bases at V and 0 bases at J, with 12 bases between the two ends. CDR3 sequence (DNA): TGCAGCGGCCGCGGGGCAATGAACACTGAAGCTTTCTTT. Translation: CSGRGAMNTEAFF. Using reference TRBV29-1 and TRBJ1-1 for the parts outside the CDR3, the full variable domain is SAVISQKPSRDICQRGTSLTIQCQVDSQVTMMFWYRQQPGQSLTLIATANQGSEATYESGFVIDKFPISRPNLTFSTLTVSNMSPEDSSIYLCSGRGAMNTEAFFGQGTRLTVV.

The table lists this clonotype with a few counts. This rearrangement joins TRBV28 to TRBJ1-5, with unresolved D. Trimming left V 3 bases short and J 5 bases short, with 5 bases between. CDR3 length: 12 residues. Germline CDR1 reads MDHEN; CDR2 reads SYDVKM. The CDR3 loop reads CASSFAYQPQHF. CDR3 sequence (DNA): TGTGCCAGCAGTTTCGCCTATCAGCCCCAGCATTTT.